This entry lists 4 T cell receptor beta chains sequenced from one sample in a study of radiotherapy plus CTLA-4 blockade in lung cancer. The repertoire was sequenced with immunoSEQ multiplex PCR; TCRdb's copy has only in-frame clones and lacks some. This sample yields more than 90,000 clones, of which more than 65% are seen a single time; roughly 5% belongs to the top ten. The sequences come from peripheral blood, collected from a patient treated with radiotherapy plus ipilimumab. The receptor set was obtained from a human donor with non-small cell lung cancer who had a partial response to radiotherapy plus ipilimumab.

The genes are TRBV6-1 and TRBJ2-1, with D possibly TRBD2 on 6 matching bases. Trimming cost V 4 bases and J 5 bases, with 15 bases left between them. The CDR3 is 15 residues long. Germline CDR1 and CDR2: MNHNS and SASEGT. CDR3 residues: CASSAGGAGHNEQFF. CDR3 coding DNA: TGTGCCAGCAGTGCCGGTGGGGCGGGACACAATGAGCAGTTCTTC.

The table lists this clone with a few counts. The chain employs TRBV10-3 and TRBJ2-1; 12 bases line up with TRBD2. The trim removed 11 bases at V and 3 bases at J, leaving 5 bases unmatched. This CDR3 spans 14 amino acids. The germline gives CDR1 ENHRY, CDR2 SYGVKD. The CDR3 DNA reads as TGTGCCTCAGAGGGACTAGCGGGCTACAATGAGCAGTTCTTC. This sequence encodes CASEGLAGYNEQFF.

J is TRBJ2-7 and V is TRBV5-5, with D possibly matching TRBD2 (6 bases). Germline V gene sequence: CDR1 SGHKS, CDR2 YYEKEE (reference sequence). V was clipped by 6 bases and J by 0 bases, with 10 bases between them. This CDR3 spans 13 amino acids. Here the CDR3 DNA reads TGTGCCAGCACACTCGGGAGCTCCTACGAGCAGTACGTC. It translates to CASTLGSSYEQYV.

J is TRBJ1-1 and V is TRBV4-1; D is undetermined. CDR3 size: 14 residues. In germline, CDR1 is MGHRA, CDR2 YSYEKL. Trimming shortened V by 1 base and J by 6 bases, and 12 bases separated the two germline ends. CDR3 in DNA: TGCGCCAGCAGCCAAGGCTTCGGGGTCGCTGAAGCTTTCTTT. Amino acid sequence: CASSQGFGVAEAFF.